This TCR beta chain stems from a study of OX40 agonist ivuxolimab in advanced cancers. Study background: Ivuxolimab was delivered to patients intravenously every 2 weeks at doses spanning 0.01 to 10 mg/kg.

The CDR3 spans 14 residues. V was pared by 0 bases and J by 7 bases, with 8 bases between. Germline assignment: CDR1 SGDLS and CDR2 YYNGEE. Measured with immunoSEQ multiplex PCR; TCRdb has only the in-frame clones, and not every one. Of around 19,000 clones listed, roughly 70% are singletons. The sample was CD4+ or CD8+ T cells sorted from blood, taken in a trial of the OX40 agonist ivuxolimab. The V gene is TRBV9, the J gene TRBJ1-6; D not certain. The TCR sequence derives from an adult with an advanced solid tumor such as melanoma, head and neck, liver or kidney cancer. This chain's CDR3 is CASSVGVGNSPLHF. CDR3 coding DNA: TGTGCCAGCAGCGTAGGGGTGGGAAATTCACCCCTCCACTTT. The complete variable domain, with remaining parts taken from reference TRBV9 and TRBJ1-6, reads DSGVTQTPKHLITATGQRVTLRCSPRSGDLSVYWYQQSLDQGLQFLIQYYNGEERAKGNILERFSAQQFPDLHSELNLSSLELGDSALYFCASSVGVGNSPLHFGNGTRLTVT.